A selection of T cell receptor beta chains follows, all from one sample in a study of Ad26.COV2.S vaccination and SARS-CoV-2 variants. Generated by immunoSEQ multiplex PCR, the TCRdb table keeps only in-frame clones and is missing some. The profile shows around 270,000 clones, around nine tenths of them singletons. Source: peripheral blood, taken in a trial of Ad26.COV2.S vaccine versus placebo. These receptors all stem from a person between 18 and 59 years old who received the Ad26.COV2.S COVID-19 vaccine or a placebo. Each CDR3 is given with its conserved first and last residue. D genes are given only for firm matches. Not all rows give a size; the values are once, few, many and, for expanded clones, a class.

j_call clone_size v_call d_call cdr3_nt cdr3_aa
TRBJ2-1 once TRBV5-4 NA TGTGCCAGCAGCTTTACAGGGACCGCTAGAAGGCAGTTCTTC CASSFTGTARRQFF
TRBJ2-2 NA TRBV18 NA TGTGCCAGCTCACCGCAAAACCCTCTGAACACCGGGGAGCTGTTTTTT CASSPQNPLNTGELFF
TRBJ2-3 NA TRBV6-6 NA TGTGCCAGCAGCTCCGTCGGGGATACGCAGTATTTT CASSSVGDTQYF
TRBJ1-6 NA TRBV30 TRBD1 TGTGCCTACTCGCCGGGGACAGGGGGCCGATTGAATTCACCCCTCCACTTT CAYSPGTGGRLNSPLHF
TRBJ2-5 NA TRBV19 TRBD1 TGTGCCAGTAGTATAGGCGGGACAGGGGGCGCAGAGACCCAGTACTTC CASSIGGTGGAETQYF
TRBJ2-3 NA TRBV29-1 NA TGCAGCTACGAAGGGGGGGCCCACACAGATACGCAGTATTTT CSYEGGAHTDTQYF
TRBJ2-1 NA TRBV4-2 NA TGTGCCAGCAGCCAAGAGTCACTAGCAAATGAGCAGTTCTTC CASSQESLANEQFF
TRBJ1-5 NA TRBV2 NA TGTGCCAGCAGTGAGGAAGGCAATCAGCCCCAGCATTTT CASSEEGNQPQHF
TRBJ1-3 once TRBV18 TRBD1 TGTGCCAGCTCACCACCGGGACAGGGAAACACCATATATTTT CASSPPGQGNTIYF
TRBJ1-3 NA TRBV7-9 NA TGTGCCAGCAGATCCTTGAGTGGGGACTCTGGAAACACCATATATTTT CASRSLSGDSGNTIYF
TRBJ1-4 NA TRBV6-2/TRBV6-3 NA TGTGCCAGCAGTTACCGGGGGACACCAAGAAATGAAAAACTGTTTTTT CASSYRGTPRNEKLFF
TRBJ1-4 once TRBV10-3 NA TGTGCCATCAGGAGGACAGAAAATGAAAAACTGTTTTTT CAIRRTENEKLFF
TRBJ2-3 NA TRBV3-1/TRBV3-2 NA TGTGCCAGCAGCCAAAGGGTAGATACGCAGTATTTT CASSQRVDTQYF
TRBJ1-5 NA TRBV7-9 NA TGTGCCAGCAGCTTAGGGGCAGGGGGCAATCAGCCCCAGCATTTT CASSLGAGGNQPQHF
TRBJ2-7 NA TRBV27 NA TGTGCCAGCAGTTTAAGGGGGTCCGAGCAGTACTTC CASSLRGSEQYF
TRBJ1-1 NA TRBV5-1 NA TGCGCCAGCAGCTTACAGGGTCGCACTGAAGCTTTCTTT CASSLQGRTEAFF